The clone carrying this T cell receptor (beta chain) showed up just once. No antigen is known for it. The record originates from a study of CD8+ T cells in alopecia areata. On the study more broadly: People stayed on tofacitinib for 6 to 18 months, then stopped the drug for 6 months.

The study's findings and limits: Mice showed TCR sharing more clearly than patients did, possibly owing to HLA.

The authors extracted RNA and reverse transcribed it into cDNA as the sequencing template. Sequenced by immunoSEQ multiplex PCR; TCRdb stores in-frame clones only, minus some. The sample shows about 150,000 clones, 80% to 90% of them seen only once. A FACSAria was used to sort CD4+ and CD8+ T cells. These cells came from PBMCs. V gave up 8 bases and J gave up 3 bases, with 20 bases separating them. The V gene's germline CDR1 is MNHEY and CDR2 SMNVEV (reference sequence). CDR3 length: 16 residues. This TCR was recovered from a human donor with alopecia areata. V is TRBV27 and J is TRBJ1-5; a possible D gene is TRBD1 (6 bases). Here the sequenced sample was CD8+ T cells sorted from blood, taken at week 0. The CDR3 bases are TGTGCCAGCTGCCCCTCCCCAGGGGTTCCCAATCAGCCCCAGCATTTT. Translating it yields CASCPSPGVPNQPQHF.